This entry concerns a single T cell receptor beta chain. The data derive from a study of blood T cell repertoires in COVID-19. The CDR3 has 15 amino acids. The V end was cut by 1 base, the J end by 2 bases, with 8 bases between. Germline CDR1 reads SNHLY; CDR2 reads FYNNEI. Under the authors' procedure: Estimated nucleated cell counts came from reference gene primer amplification. TCRdb's table, derived via immunoSEQ multiplex PCR, lists solely in-frame clones and lacks some. The V and J calls and the clone size are those of that table, but D and trimming were determined from the DNA. The sample includes more than 250,000 clones, around 78% seen only once; the top ten take over 4.5%.

This TCR derives from a man in his sixties who had recovered from COVID-19. The material sequenced was peripheral blood. The chain uses TRBV2 and TRBJ2-2; D may be TRBD2 (6 bases). The CDR3 bases are TGTGCCAGCAGTGAAGAGGGGACTAACACCGGGGAGCTGTTTTTT. This codes for CASSEEGTNTGELFF.